This T cell receptor beta chain was captured by sequencing in a study of control samples from healthy donors and cancer patients (dated by TCRdb to between 2020 and 2021). This clone was observed a handful of times. It has no known antigen specificity. Within one base of it there is no much larger clone, and no base qualities were kept. Receptor libraries were prepared by the immunoSEQ multiplex PCR assay. The clones in this table, taken by TCRdb from immuneACCESS, are in-frame only. Not every clone is retained; where verified, under half of the shortfall comes from an unresolved V gene, and the cause of the rest is unknown. The sample yields about 120,000 clones; 75% to 90% were counted once. The top ten clonotypes cover 1.1% of the sample. The TCR was taken from a woman aged 50 to 60 with colorectal cancer. The source material was PBMCs.

At the DNA level, the sequence is TGTGCCAGTAGTATACGGTCAGCGGGAGCCTACGAGCAGTACTTC. Its coded protein is CASSIRSAGAYEQYF. This sequence uses TRBV19 and TRBJ2-7, and 8 junction bases match TRBD2. The germline V and J ends show losses of 2 bases and 2 bases respectively, and no gene match explains 5 bases of the junction. The CDR3 goes from the cysteine to the phenylalanine over 15 residues. This entry keeps only the CDR3 DNA: 45 bases, framed from base 1. The germline V gene (reference sequence) yields LNHDA for CDR1 and SQIVND for CDR2.